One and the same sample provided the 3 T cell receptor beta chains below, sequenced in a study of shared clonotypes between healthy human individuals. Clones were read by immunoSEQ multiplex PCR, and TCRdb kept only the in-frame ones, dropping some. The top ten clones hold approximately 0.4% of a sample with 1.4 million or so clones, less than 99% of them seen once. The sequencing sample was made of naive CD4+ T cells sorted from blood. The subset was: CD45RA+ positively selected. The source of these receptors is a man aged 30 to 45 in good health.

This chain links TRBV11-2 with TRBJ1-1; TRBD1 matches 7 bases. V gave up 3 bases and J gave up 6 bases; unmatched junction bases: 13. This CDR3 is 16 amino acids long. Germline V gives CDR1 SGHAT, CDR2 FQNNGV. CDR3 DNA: TGTGCCAGCAGCTTTCGACAGGGCCCGGTTTCCGCTGAAGCTTTCTTT. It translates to CASSFRQGPVSAEAFF.

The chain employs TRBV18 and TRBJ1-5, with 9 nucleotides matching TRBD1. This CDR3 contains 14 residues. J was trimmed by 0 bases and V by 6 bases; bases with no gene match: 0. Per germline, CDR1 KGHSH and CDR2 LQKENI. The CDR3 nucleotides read TGTGCCAGCTCGGACAGGGGTAGCAATCAGCCCCAGCATTTT. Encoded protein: CASSDRGSNQPQHF.

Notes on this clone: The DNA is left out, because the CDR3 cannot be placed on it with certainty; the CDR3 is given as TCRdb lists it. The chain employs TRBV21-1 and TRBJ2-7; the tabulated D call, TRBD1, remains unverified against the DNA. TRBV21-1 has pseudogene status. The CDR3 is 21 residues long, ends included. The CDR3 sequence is CASSKYQCWSGKSSGSYEQYF.